The 10 T cell receptor beta chains below all came from one sample that was sequenced in a study of blood T cells in healthy people across ages. Sample-barcoded 5' priming and a J-beta primer mix drove a second PCR of about 7 to 11 cycles. TCRdb reprocessed the 5' RACE reads with MiXCR, giving one entry per CDR3 protein. The table lists just over 1 million distinct CDR3 sequences, 40% to 55% of them singletons. Material for sequencing was blood. The receptors were gathered from a woman in her sixties in good health.

This clonotype was recorded only once. V is TRBV27 and J is TRBJ2-1, with D perhaps matching TRBD2 (6 bases). Between the trimmed V and J ends, which lost 2 bases and 13 bases, there was a span of 18 bases. The CDR3 extends over 14 amino acids. CDR1 and CDR2 from the germline V gene are MNHEY and SMNVEV (reference sequence). In DNA form, the CDR3 reads TGTGCCAGCAGTTTAGGAGGGTATTCTGAGACCCAGTTCTTC. Translating it yields CASSLGGYSETQFF.

The chain has TRBV20-1 and TRBJ2-3; the D gene could be TRBD1 or TRBD2 (5 bases each). CDR1 DFQATT and CDR2 SNEGSKA come from the germline V gene (reference sequence). CDR3 size: 17 residues. V lost 1 base to trimming and J lost 7 bases, with 24 bases between them. CDR3 sequence (DNA): TGCAGTGCTAGAGGCCCCTGGACAAAGGGGAGTCCAAATACGCAGTATTTT. This gives the protein CSARGPWTKGSPNTQYF.

The CDR3 sequence: CSVEGRAGLNEQFF. In nucleotides, the CDR3 is TGCAGCGTTGAAGGTCGGGCAGGGCTTAATGAGCAGTTCTTC. V is TRBV29-1 and J is TRBJ2-1, with TRBD1 as a possible D gene (5 bases). V was shortened by 1 base and J by 7 bases, with 14 bases between the two germline ends. Germline CDR1 SQVTM, CDR2 ANQGSEA. The CDR3 length is 14 residues.

V is TRBV24-1 and J is TRBJ2-3, with 8 positions matching TRBD1. Trimming at V came to 9 bases and at J to 1 base, leaving 2 bases not matched to a gene. CDR1 is KGHDR and CDR2 is SFDVKD in the germline V gene. This CDR3 is 13 amino acids long. This CDR3 is CATATGGTDTQYF. CDR3 nucleotide sequence: TGTGCCACCGCGACAGGGGGCACAGATACGCAGTATTTT.

The V gene is TRBV20-1, the J gene TRBJ2-7; 12 positions agree with TRBD2. The ends lost 4 bases at V and 3 bases at J; junction bases unmatched: 4. The CDR3 covers 14 residues. From germline, CDR1 is DFQATT and CDR2 SNEGSKA (reference sequence). The CDR3 bases are TGCAGTGCTAACAGACTAGCGGGGGACTACGAGCAGTACTTC. The encoded protein is CSANRLAGDYEQYF.

The V call is TRBV4-1, the J call TRBJ2-3, with D unresolved. The V and J ends lost 4 bases and 3 bases respectively, with 11 bases between them. The CDR3 length is 14 residues. In germline, CDR1 is MGHRA, CDR2 YSYEKL. CDR3 nucleotide sequence: TGCGCCAGCAGCCCACCCGACCTGACAGATACGCAGTATTTT. Translating gives CASSPPDLTDTQYF.

This clonotype was detected only a few times. This chain uses TRBV14 with TRBJ2-5; D is perhaps TRBD1 (6 bases). V was shortened by 0 bases and J by 1 base, with 15 bases between the two germline ends. CDR3 length: 17 residues. Germline V gives CDR1 SGHDN, CDR2 FVKESK. For the CDR3, the DNA is TGTGCCAGCAGCCAAGATCGCGAACAGGGCGTCCAAGAGACCCAGTACTTC. Translation: CASSQDREQGVQETQYF.

The gene calls are TRBV7-8 and TRBJ2-4; TRBD1 is a possible D gene (7 bases). The germline V and J ends were trimmed by 5 bases and 6 bases, with 14 bases remaining between them. Germline lookup yields CDR1 SGHVS and CDR2 FQNEAQ. The CDR3 has 14 amino acids. CDR3 in amino acids: CASSVEGARNIQYF. The CDR3 DNA sequence: TGTGCCAGCAGCGTGGAGGGGGCCCGAAACATTCAGTACTTC.

The chain carries TRBV27 and TRBJ1-6; maybe TRBD1 (6 bases). This CDR3 has 16 residues. Germline CDR1 is MNHEY and CDR2 is SMNVEV (reference sequence). With 2 bases removed from V and 8 bases from J, the gap between germline ends came to 16 bases. The CDR3 nucleotides are TGTGCCAGCAGTTTAGTCCGTGGGGGCGGCGATTCACCCCTCCACTTT. Its translation is CASSLVRGGGDSPLHF.

The chain employs TRBV11-2 and TRBJ2-5; 10 positions match TRBD1. The CDR3 is 16 residues long. The germline CDR1 and CDR2 sequences are SGHAT and FQNNGV. V was clipped by 3 bases and J by 11 bases; unmatched bases: 15. The CDR3, as DNA: TGTGCCAGCAGCTTCAGCGTGCCGGGACAGGGGTATGAGCAGTACTTC. This sequence encodes CASSFSVPGQGYEQYF.